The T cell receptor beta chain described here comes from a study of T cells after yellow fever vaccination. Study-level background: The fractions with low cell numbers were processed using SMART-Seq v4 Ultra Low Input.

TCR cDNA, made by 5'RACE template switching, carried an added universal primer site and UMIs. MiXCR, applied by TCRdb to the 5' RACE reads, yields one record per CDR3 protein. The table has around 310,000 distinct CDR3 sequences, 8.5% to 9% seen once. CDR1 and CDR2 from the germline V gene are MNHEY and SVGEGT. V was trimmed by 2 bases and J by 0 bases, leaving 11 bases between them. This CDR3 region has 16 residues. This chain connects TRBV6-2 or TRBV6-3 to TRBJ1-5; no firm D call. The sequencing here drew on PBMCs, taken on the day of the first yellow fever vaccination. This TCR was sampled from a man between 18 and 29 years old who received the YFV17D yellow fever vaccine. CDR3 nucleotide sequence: TGTGCCAGCAGTTACAGGGAACGGTATAGCAATCAGCCCCAGCATTTT. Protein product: CASSYRERYSNQPQHF.